What follows are 12 T cell receptor beta chains derived from one specimen sequenced in a study of T cell repertoires in cytomegalovirus infection. TCRdb passed the reads through MiXCR, listing each CDR3 protein once. The sample shows approximately 250,000 distinct CDR3 sequences, roughly an eighth of them seen only once. What was sequenced was PBMCs. Receptors were obtained from a human donor in good health (CMV status not recorded). Some clones in this sample may be carry-over from other donors' samples.

This chain uses TRBV5-1 with TRBJ1-5; D ambiguous. Trimming took off 0 bases at V and 0 bases at J, with 7 bases between the two ends. This CDR3 spans 15 amino acids. In germline, CDR1 is SGHRS, CDR2 YFSETQ. The CDR3 DNA is TGCGCCAGCAGCTTGGGATGGGGTAGCAATCAGCCCCAGCATTTT. It translates to CASSLGWGSNQPQHF. The full variable domain, its missing parts supplied by reference TRBV5-1 and TRBJ1-5, is KAGVTQTPRYLIKTRGQQVTLSCSPISGHRSVSWYQQTPGQGLQFLFEYFSETQRNKGNFPGRFSGRQFSNSRSEMNVSTLELGDSALYLCASSLGWGSNQPQHFGDGTRLSIL.

Ten or more counts support this clonotype. The J gene is TRBJ2-7, the V gene TRBV20-1; no firm D call. Trimming cost V 0 bases and J 12 bases, with 15 bases left between them. The CDR3 runs to 12 residues. The V gene's germline CDR1 is DFQATT and CDR2 SNEGSKA (reference sequence). The CDR3 sequence: CSARDMGKETYF. CDR3 nucleotide sequence: TGCAGTGCTAGAGATATGGGCAAAGAGACGTACTTC.

In this sample, this clonotype turned up many times. This rearrangement joins TRBV29-1 to TRBJ2-5, with D maybe TRBD2 (6 bases). The germline CDR1 and CDR2 sequences are SQVTM and ANQGSEA. The CDR3 totals 9 residues. The CDR3 coding sequence is TGCAGAGCGGGAGAGACCCAGTACTTC. Its protein product is CRAGETQYF. The full variable domain, with the rest looked up from reference TRBV29-1 and TRBJ2-5, is SAVISQKPSRDICQRGTSLTIQCQVDSQVTMMFWYRQQPGQSLTLIATANQGSEATYESGFVIDKFPISRPNLTFSTLTVSNMSPEDSSIYLCRAGETQYFGPGTRLLVL.

This clonotype has a count of ten or more. This chain joins TRBV2 and TRBJ2-7; D call uncertain. The ends were cut back, 6 bases at V and 2 bases at J, with 14 bases in the middle. CDR1 is SNHLY and CDR2 is FYNNEI in the germline V gene. This CDR3 is 14 amino acids long. The CDR3 loop reads CASRSGDGTYEQYF. CDR3 in DNA: TGTGCCAGCAGGTCTGGGGATGGGACCTACGAGCAGTACTTC.

With regard to this clonotype: No conserved phenylalanine or tryptophan ends this CDR3, so it is likely a read error. The chain couples TRBV4-1 to TRBJ2-3; TRBD2 matches at 8 bases. V lost 4 bases, J lost 4 bases, and 13 bases stayed unmatched. Germline CDR1 and CDR2: MGHRA and YSYEKL. The CDR3 is 17 residues long. The CDR3 nucleotides read TGCGCCAGCAGCCCGGGACGAGCGGGGGCTCGAGCAGATACGCAGTATTGT. Translating it yields CASSPGRAGARADTQYC.

A remark on this clonotype: One junction end disagrees with the germline gene, perhaps due to a read error. The V call is TRBV28, the J call TRBJ2-3, with 7 bases fitting TRBD2. Germline V lookup: CDR1 MDHEN, CDR2 SYDVKM. CDR3 length: 15 residues. The CDR3 sequence: CASSFSSGGTNTQYF. The CDR3 DNA reads as TGTGCCAGCAGTTTTTCGTCGGGAGGCACAAATACGCAGTATTTT.

This rearrangement joins TRBV2 to TRBJ2-7, with 7 bases aligning to TRBD1. Germline CDR1 and CDR2: SNHLY and FYNNEI. J lost 0 bases, V lost 10 bases, and 6 bases had no gene match. The length of the CDR3 is 13 residues. The CDR3, as DNA: TGTGCCACCAACAGGGGTCCCTCCTACGAGCAGTACTTC. The encoded protein is CATNRGPSYEQYF.

A word on this clonotype: One base away lies a much larger clone, so this may be a sequencing read error. J is TRBJ1-2 and V is TRBV24-1, with 9 nucleotides matching TRBD1. Trimming at V came to 4 bases and at J to 4 bases, leaving 3 bases not matched to a gene. The CDR3 consists of 14 residues. Germline assignment: CDR1 KGHDR and CDR2 SFDVKD. The CDR3 reads CATSETDRGYGYTF. The CDR3 DNA reads as TGTGCCACCAGTGAGACGGACAGGGGCTATGGCTACACCTTC.

Ten or more counts support this clonotype. V gene TRBV7-8 combines with J gene TRBJ1-4; TRBD1 matches at 8 bases. Looked up from germline, CDR1 is SGHVS and CDR2 is FQNEAQ. This CDR3 is built from 14 residues. Trimming removed 4 bases from V and 8 bases from J; junction bases left unmatched: 6. CDR3 in amino acids: CASSSRGPGEKLFF. The CDR3 DNA reads as TGTGCCAGCAGCTCCAGGGGGCCGGGGGAAAAACTGTTTTTT.

This clonotype was counted ten times or more. The gene calls are TRBV7-2 and TRBJ2-3; TRBD2 agrees at 7 bases. The CDR3 loop spans 15 amino acids. J lost 6 bases, V lost 2 bases, and 8 bases had no gene match. From germline, CDR1 is SGHTA and CDR2 FQGNSA. CDR3 in amino acids: CASSLISGALDTQYF. The CDR3, as DNA: TGTGCCAGCAGCTTAATCAGCGGGGCCCTGGATACGCAGTATTTT.

The sample holds a few counts of this clonotype. CDR3 region: CSASIAGAKNIQYF. The CDR3 DNA follows: TGCAGTGCTAGTATAGCGGGAGCTAAAAACATTCAGTACTTC. The chain joins TRBV20-1 to TRBJ2-4; 9 nucleotides match TRBD2. The CDR3 contains 14 residues. V shed 3 bases and J 4 bases; nucleotides not matched to a gene: 4. Germline CDR1 DFQATT, CDR2 SNEGSKA (reference sequence).

The chain is built from TRBV28 and TRBJ1-1; possibly TRBD1 for D (6 bases). Germline assignment: CDR1 MDHEN and CDR2 SYDVKM. CDR3 length: 14 amino acids. V lost 4 bases and J 4 bases, leaving 13 bases between the germline ends. In DNA, the CDR3 is TGTGCCAGCAGTTCCCCGGGACAACTCACTGAAGCTTTCTTT. Translated, it gives CASSSPGQLTEAFF.